This passage covers 8 T cell receptor beta chains from one sample sequenced in a study of T cell responses to AZD1222 COVID-19 vaccine. Measured with immunoSEQ multiplex PCR; TCRdb has only the in-frame clones, and not every one. The sample holds approximately 110,000 clones, approximately 92% seen once. The source was peripheral blood, collected on day 0 of AZD1222 vaccination. These receptors originate from an adult in good health.

This clone was seen more than once but under ten times. The V call is TRBV19, the J call TRBJ2-3, with D possibly being TRBD1 (6 bases). Trimming removed 10 bases from V and 2 bases from J, with 16 bases in between. Germline V CDR1 and CDR2: LNHDA, SQIVND (reference sequence). CDR3 length: 14 residues. In DNA, the CDR3 is TGTGCCACCAAAGGGGGAGAGCTCACAGATACGCAGTATTTT. It is translated as CATKGGELTDTQYF.

This chain links TRBV12-5 with TRBJ2-3, with D tentatively TRBD2 (5 bases). Germline CDR1 LGHNT, CDR2 FRNRAP. This CDR3 is 18 amino acids long. V dropped 1 base and J dropped 2 bases, with 19 bases sitting between them. The CDR3 coding sequence is TGTGCTAGTGGTTTGGGAGCCATGGCTAGCTCGGACACAGATACGCAGTATTTT. Residues: CASGLGAMASSDTDTQYF.

The chain combines TRBV27 with TRBJ1-1, with D unresolved. The germline gives CDR1 MNHEY, CDR2 SMNVEV (reference sequence). V lost 3 bases and J 3 bases, leaving 11 bases between the germline ends. The CDR3 is 14 amino acids. Written as DNA, the CDR3 is TGTGCCAGCAGTTTTTCCGGGCCTCACACTGAAGCTTTCTTT. This translates into CASSFSGPHTEAFF.

CDR3 protein: CASFIPFGNTIYF. The CDR3 DNA reads as TGTGCCAGCTTCATCCCTTTTGGAAACACCATATATTTT. V usage is TRBV2 and J usage is TRBJ1-3; no reliable D call. CDR1 SNHLY and CDR2 FYNNEI come from the germline V gene. This CDR3 region has 13 residues. Trimming shortened V by 8 bases and J by 3 bases, and 11 bases separated the two germline ends.

The genes are TRBV10-3 and TRBJ1-5; 8 bases match TRBD1. Trimming cost V 5 bases and J 2 bases; bases outside gene matches: 5. The CDR3 totals 15 residues. Germline V CDR1 and CDR2: ENHRY, SYGVKD. CDR3 sequence: CAISPGQGGNQPQHF. The CDR3, as DNA: TGTGCCATCAGTCCCGGACAGGGCGGCAATCAGCCCCAGCATTTT.

This chain uses TRBV2 with TRBJ1-1; the match to TRBD1 covers 10 bases. Looked up from germline, CDR1 is SNHLY and CDR2 is FYNNEI. With 5 bases clipped from V and 1 base from J, the junction kept 4 bases outside the gene matches. The CDR3 extends over 15 amino acids. CDR3 nucleotides: TGTGCCAGCAGTCGACAGGGGGCTGGGAACACTGAAGCTTTCTTT. Its translation: CASSRQGAGNTEAFF.

The chain has TRBV30 and TRBJ1-1, with 10 bases aligning to TRBD1. The CDR3 spans 11 residues. Per the germline V gene, CDR1 is GTSNPN and CDR2 is SVGIG (reference sequence). DNA of the CDR3: TGTGCTCGGGGACAGGGGACTGAAGCTTTCTTT. This translates into CARGQGTEAFF.

This chain joins TRBV2 and TRBJ1-2; TRBD1 is a possible D gene (5 bases). From germline, CDR1 is SNHLY and CDR2 FYNNEI. Trimming removed 4 bases from V and 3 bases from J, with 9 bases in between. This CDR3 is built from 13 residues. The CDR3 bases are TGTGCCAGCAGTGGGGGGGAATACTATGGCTACACCTTC. Residues: CASSGGEYYGYTF.